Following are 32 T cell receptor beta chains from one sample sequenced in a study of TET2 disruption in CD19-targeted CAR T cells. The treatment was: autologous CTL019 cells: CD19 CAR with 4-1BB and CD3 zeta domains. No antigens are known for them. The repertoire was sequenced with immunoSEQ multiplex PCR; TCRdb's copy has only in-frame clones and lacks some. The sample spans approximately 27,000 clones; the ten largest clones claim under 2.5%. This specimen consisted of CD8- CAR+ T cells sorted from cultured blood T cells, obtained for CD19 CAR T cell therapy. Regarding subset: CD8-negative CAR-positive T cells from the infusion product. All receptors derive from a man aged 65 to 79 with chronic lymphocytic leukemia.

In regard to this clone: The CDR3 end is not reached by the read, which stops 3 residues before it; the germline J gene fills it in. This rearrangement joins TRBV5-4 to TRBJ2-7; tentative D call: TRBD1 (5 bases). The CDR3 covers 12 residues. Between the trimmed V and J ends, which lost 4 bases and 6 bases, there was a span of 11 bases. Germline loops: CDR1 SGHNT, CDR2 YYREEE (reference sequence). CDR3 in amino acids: CASSNQGFEQYF. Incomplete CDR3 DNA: TGTGCCAGCAGCAATCAGGGTTTCGAG.

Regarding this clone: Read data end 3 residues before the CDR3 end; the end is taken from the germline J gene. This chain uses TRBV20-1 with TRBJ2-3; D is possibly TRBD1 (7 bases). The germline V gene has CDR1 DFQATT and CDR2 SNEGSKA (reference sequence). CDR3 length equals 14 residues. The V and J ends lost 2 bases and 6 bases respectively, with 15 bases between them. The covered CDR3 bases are TGCAGTGCTAGACGCCCCCAGGGGGGCGATACG. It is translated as CSARRPQGGDT. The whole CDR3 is CSARRPQGGDTQYF.

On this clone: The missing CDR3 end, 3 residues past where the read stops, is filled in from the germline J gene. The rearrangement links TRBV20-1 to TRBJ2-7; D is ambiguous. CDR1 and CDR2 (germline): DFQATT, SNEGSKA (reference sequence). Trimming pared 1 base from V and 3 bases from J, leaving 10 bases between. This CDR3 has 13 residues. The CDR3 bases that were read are TGCAGTGCTAGAGGGCAGGCTGTCTACGAG. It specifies CSARGQAVYE. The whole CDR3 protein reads CSARGQAVYEQYF.

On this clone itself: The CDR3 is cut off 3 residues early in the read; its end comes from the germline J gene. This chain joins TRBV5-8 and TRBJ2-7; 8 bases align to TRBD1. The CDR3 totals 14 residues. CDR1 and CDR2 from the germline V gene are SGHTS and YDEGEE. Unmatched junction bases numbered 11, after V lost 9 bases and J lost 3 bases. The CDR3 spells CANQPGQAFYEQYF. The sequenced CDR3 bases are TGTGCCAACCAACCGGGACAGGCCTTCTACGAG.

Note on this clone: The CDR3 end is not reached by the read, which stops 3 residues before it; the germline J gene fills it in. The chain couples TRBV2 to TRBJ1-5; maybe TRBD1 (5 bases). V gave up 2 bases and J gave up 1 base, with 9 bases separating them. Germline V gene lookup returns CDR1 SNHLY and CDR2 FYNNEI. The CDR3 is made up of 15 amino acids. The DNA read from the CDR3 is TGTGCCAGCAGTGAACAGGGAGGGAGCAATCAGCCC. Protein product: CASSEQGGSNQP. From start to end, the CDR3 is CASSEQGGSNQPQHF.

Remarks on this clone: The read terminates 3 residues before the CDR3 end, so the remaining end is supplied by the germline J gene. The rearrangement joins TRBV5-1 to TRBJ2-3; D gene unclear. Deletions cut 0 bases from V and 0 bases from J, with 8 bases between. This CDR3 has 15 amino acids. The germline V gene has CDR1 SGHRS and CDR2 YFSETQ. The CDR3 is CASSLEGTSTDTQYF. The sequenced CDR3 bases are TGCGCCAGCAGCTTGGAGGGTACTAGCACAGATACG.

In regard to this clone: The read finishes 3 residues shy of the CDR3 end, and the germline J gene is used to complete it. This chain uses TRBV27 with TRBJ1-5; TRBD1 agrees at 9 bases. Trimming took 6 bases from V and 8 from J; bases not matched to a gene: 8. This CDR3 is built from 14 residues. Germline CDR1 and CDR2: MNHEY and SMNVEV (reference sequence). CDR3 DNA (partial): TGTGCCAGCAGACGGACAGGGGCTGGTGAGCCC. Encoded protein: CASRRTGAGEP. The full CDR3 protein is CASRRTGAGEPQHF.

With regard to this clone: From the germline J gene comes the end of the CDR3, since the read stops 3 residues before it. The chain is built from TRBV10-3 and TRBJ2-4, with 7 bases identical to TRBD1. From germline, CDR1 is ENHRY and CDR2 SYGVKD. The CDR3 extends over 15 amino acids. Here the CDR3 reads CAISSKTTGTAGQYF. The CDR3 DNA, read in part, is TGTGCCATCAGCTCCAAAACCACCGGGACAGCTGGT.

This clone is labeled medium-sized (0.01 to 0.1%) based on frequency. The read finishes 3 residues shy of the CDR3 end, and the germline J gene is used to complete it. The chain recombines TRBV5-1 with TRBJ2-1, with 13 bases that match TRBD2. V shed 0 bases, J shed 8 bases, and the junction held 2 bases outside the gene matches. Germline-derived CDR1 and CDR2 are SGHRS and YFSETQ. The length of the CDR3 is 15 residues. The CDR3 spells CASSLDGLAGDEQFF. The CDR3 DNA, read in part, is TGCGCCAGCAGCTTGGACGGACTAGCGGGGGATGAG.

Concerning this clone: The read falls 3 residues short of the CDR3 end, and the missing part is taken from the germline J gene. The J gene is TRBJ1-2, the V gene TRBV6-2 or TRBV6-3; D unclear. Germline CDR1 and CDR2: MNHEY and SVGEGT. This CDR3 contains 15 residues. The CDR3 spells CASSHGGSGNNDYTF. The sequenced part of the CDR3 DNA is TGTGCCAGCAGTCATGGCGGTAGCGGAAACAATGAC.

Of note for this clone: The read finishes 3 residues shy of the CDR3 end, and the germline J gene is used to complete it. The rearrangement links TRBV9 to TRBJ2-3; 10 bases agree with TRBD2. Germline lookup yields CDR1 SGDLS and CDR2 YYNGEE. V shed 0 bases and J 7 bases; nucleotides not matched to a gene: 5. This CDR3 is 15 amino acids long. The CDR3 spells CASSVESGGAHTQYF. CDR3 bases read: TGTGCCAGCAGCGTAGAGAGCGGGGGGGCTCATACG.

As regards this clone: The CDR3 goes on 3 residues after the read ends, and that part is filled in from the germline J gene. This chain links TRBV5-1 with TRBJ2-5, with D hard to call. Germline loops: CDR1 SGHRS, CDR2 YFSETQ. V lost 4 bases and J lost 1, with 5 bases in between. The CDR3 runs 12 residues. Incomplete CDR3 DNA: TGCGCCAGCAGCCAGGTCCAAGAGACC. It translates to CASSQVQET. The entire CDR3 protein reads CASSQVQETQYF.

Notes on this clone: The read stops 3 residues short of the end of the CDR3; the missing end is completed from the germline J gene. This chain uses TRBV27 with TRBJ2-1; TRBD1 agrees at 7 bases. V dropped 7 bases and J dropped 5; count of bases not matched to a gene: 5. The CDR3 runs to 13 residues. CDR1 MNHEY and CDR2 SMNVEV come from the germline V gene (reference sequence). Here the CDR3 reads CASKLTGNNEQFF. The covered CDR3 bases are TGTGCCAGCAAACTGACAGGGAACAATGAG.

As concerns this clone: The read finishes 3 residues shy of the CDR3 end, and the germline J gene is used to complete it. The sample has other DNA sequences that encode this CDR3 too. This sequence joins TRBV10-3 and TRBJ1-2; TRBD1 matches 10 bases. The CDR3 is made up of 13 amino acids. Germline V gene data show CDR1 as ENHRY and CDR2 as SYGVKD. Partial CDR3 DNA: TGTGCCATCAGTGAGTCCGGACAGGGGGGT. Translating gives CAISESGQGG. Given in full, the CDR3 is CAISESGQGGYTF.

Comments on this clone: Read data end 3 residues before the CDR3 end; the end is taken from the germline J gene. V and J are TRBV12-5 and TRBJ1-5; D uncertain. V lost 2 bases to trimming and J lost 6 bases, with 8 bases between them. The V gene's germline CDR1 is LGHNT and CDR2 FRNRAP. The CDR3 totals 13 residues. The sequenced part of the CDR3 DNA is TGTGCTAGTGGTTTGTCAGAGGGTCAGCCC. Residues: CASGLSEGQP. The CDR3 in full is CASGLSEGQPQHF. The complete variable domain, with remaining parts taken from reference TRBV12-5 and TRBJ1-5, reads DARVTQTPRHKVTEMGQEVTMRCQPILGHNTVFWYRQTMMQGLELLAYFRNRAPLDDSGMPKDRFSAEMPDATLATLKIQPSEPRDSAVYFCASGLSEGQPQHFGDGTRLSIL.

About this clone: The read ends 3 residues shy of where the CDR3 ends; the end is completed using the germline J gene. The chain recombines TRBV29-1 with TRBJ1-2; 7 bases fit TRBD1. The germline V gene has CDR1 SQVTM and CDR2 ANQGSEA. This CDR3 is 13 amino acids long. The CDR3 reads CSVDKGGGRGYTF. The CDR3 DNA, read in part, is TGCAGCGTTGATAAAGGGGGCGGTCGAGGC.

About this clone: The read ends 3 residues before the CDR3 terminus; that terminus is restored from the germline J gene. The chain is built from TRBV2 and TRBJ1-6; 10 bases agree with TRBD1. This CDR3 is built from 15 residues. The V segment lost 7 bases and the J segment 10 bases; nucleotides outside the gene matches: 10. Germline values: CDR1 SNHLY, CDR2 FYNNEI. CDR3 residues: CASTRQGASQSPLHF. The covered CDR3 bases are TGTGCCAGCACCAGACAGGGGGCGAGCCAATCACCC.

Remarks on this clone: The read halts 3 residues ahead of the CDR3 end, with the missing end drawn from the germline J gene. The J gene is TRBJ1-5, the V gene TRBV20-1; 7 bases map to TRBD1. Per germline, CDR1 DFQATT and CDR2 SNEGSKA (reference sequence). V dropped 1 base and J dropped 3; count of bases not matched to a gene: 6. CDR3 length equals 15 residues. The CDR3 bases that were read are TGCAGTGCTAGAGCAGAGGGGGCCGACAATCAGCCC. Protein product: CSARAEGADNQP. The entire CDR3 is CSARAEGADNQPQHF.

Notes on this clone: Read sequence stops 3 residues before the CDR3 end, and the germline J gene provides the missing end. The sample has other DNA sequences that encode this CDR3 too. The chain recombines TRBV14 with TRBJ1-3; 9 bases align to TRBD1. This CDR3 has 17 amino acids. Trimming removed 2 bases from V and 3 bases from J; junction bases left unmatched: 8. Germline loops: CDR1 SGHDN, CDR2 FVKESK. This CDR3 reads CASSQSSGTGLGNTIYF. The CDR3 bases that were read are TGTGCCAGCAGCCAATCTTCCGGGACAGGGCTTGGAAACACC.

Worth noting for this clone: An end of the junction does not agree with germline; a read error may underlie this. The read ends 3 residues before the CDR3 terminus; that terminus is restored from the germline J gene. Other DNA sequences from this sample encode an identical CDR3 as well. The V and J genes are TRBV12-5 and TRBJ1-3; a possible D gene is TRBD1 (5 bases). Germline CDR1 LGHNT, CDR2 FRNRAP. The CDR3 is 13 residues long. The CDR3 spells CASGTGSGNTIYF. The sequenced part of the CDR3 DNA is TGTGCTAGTGGTACAGGTTCTGGAAACACT.

CDR3 region: CASSQDWRTSGGTVGGELFF. The covered CDR3 bases are TGTGCCAGCAGCCAAGACTGGAGGACTAGCGGGGGGACTGTCGGCGGGGAG. V gene TRBV4-2 combines with J gene TRBJ2-2; 14 bases match TRBD2. Read coverage stops 3 residues before the CDR3 terminus; the germline J gene supplies the remainder. There are 20 residues in the CDR3. Unmatched junction bases numbered 13, after V lost 0 bases and J lost 7 bases. Germline CDR1 is LGHNA and CDR2 is YNFKEQ.

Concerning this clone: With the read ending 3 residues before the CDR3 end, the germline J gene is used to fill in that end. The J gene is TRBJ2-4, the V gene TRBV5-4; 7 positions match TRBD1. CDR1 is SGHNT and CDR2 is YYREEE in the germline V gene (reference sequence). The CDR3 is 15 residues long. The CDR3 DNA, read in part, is TGTGCCAGCAGCTTGACAGGGGTGGGCAATCAGCCT. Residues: CASSLTGVGNQP. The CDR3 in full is CASSLTGVGNQPQYF.

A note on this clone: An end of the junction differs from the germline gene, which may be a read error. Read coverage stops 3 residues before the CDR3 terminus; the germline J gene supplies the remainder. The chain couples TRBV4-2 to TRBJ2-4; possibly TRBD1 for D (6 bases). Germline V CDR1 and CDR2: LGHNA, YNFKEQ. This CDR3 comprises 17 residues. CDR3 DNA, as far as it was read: TGCGCCAGCAGCCAAGCGATACAAGGCCAGGGGTGGAACATT. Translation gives CASSQAIQGQGWNI. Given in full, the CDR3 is CASSQAIQGQGWNIQYF.

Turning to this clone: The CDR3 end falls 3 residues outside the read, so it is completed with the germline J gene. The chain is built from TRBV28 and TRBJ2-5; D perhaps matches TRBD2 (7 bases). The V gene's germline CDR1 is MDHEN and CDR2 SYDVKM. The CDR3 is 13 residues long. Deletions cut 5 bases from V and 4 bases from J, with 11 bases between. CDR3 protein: CASSPGGAETQYF. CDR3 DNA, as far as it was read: TGTGCCAGCAGTCCGGGGGGCGCAGAGACC.

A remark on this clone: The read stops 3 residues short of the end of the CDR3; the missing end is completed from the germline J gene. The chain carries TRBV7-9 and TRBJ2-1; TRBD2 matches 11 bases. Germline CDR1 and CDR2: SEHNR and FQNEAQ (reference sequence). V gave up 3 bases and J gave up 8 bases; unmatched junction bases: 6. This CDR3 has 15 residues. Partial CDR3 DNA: TGTGCCAGCAGCTTTAGCGGGGGGGCGTTCGATGAG. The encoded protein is CASSFSGGAFDE. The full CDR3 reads CASSFSGGAFDEQFF.

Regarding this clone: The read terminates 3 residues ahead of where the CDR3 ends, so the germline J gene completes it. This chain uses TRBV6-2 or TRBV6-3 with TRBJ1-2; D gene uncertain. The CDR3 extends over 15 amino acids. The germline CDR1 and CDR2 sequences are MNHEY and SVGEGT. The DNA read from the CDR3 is TGTGCCAGCAGCCCAACGACGACACTAGGCAATGAC. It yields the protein CASSPTTTLGND. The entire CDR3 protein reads CASSPTTTLGNDYTF.

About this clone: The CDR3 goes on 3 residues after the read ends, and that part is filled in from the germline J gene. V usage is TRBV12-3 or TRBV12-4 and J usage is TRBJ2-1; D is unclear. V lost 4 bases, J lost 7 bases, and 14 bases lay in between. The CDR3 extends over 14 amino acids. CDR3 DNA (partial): TGTGCCAGCAGTTCCGGCACCCAAGGGAATGAG. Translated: CASSSGTQGNE. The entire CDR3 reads CASSSGTQGNEQFF.

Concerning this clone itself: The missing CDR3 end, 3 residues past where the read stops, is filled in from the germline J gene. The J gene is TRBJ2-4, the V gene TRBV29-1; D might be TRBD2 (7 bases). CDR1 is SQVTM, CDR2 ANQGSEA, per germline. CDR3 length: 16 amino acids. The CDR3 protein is CSVEVGSGGRGETQYF. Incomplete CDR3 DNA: TGCAGCGTTGAAGTCGGTTCGGGAGGCAGGGGAGAGACT.

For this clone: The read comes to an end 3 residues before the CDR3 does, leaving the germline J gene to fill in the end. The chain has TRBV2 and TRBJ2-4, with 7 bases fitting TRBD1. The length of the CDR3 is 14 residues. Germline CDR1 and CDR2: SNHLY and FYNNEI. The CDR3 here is CASRGDSSNYGQYF. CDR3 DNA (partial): TGTGCCAGCAGGGGGGACAGCTCTAACTATGGT.

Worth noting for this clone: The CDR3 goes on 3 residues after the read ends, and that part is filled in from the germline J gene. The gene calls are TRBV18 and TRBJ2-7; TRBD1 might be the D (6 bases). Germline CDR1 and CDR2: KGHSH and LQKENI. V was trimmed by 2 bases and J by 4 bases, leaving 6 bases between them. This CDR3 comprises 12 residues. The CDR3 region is CASSPTGYEQYF. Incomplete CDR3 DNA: TGTGCCAGCTCACCAACAGGGTACGAG.

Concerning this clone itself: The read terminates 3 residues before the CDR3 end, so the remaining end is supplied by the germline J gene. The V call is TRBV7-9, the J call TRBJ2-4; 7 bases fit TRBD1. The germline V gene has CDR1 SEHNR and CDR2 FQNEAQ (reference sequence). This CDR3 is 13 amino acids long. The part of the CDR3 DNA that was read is TGTGCCAGCAGCCGGGACAGCGAAGGCGGT. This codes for CASSRDSEGG. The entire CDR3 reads CASSRDSEGGQYF. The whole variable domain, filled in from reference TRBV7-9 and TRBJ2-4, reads DTGVSQNPRHKITKRGQNVTFRCDPISEHNRLYWYRQTLGQGPEFLTYFQNEAQLEKSRLLSDRFSAERPKGSFSTLEIQRTEQGDSAMYLCASSRDSEGGQYFGAGTRLSVL.

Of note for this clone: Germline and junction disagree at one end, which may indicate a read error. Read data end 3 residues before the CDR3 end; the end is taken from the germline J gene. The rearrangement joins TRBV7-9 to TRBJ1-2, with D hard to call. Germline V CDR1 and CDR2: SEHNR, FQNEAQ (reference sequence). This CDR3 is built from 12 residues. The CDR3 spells CSSSLVAVGYTF. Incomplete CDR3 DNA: TGTTCCAGCAGCTTAGTAGCAGTTGGT.